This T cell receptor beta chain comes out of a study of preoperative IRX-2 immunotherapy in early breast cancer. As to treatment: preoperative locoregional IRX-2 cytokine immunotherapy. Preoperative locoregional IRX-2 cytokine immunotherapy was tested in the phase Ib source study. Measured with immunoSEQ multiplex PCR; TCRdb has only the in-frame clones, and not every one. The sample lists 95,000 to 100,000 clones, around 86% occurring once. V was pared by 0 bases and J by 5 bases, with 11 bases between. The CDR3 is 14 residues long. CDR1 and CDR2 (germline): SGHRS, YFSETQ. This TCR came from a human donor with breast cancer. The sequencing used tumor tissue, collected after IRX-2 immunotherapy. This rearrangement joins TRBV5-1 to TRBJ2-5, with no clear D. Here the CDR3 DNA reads TGCGCCAGCAGCTTGGAAGGGTCCCGTGAGACCCAGTACTTC. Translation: CASSLEGSRETQYF. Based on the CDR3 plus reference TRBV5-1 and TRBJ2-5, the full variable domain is KAGVTQTPRYLIKTRGQQVTLSCSPISGHRSVSWYQQTPGQGLQFLFEYFSETQRNKGNFPGRFSGRQFSNSRSEMNVSTLELGDSALYLCASSLEGSRETQYFGPGTRLLVL.